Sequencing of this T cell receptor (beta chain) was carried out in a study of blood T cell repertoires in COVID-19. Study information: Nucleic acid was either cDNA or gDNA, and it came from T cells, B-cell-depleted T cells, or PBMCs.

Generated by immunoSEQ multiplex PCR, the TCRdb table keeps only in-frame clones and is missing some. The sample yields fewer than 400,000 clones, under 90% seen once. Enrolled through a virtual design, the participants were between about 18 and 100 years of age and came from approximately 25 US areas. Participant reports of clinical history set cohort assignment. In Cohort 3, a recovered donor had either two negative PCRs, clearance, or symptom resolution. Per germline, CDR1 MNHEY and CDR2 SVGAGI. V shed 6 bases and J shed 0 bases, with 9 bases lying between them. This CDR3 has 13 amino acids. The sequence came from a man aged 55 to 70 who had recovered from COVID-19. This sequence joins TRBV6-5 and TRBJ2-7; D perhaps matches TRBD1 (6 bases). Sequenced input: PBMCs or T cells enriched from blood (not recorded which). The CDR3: CASRGASSYEQYF. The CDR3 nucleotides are TGTGCCAGCAGGGGGGCCAGCTCCTACGAGCAGTACTTC.